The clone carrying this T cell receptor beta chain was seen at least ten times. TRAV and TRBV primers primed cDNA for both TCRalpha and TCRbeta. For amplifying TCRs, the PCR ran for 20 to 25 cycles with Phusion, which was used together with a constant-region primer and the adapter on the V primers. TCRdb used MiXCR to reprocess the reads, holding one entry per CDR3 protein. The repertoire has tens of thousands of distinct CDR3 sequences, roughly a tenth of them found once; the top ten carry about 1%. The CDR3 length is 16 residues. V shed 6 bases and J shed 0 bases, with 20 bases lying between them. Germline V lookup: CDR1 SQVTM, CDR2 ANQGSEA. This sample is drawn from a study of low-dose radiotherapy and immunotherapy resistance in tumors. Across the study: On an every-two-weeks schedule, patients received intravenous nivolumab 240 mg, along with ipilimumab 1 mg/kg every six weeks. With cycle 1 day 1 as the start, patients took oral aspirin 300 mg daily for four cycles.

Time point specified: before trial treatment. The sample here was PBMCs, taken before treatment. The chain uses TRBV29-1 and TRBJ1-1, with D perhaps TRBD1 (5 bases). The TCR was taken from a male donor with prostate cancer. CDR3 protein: CSVQPWGSGMNTEAFF. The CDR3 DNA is TGCAGCGTCCAACCGTGGGGGTCGGGAATGAACACTGAAGCTTTCTTT.